The TCR beta chain under discussion was sequenced for a study of vaccination effects on CD4 cells after COVID-19. Overall study results and limits: Vaccine-induced clones in healthy vaccinees cross-reacted with common cold coronaviruses in only 1 of 255 cases. Both infection-induced and vaccine-induced clones contracted markedly at late post-vaccination timepoints.

After expansion with viral peptide pools in the ViraFEST assay, antigen-specific CD4+ T cells were sequenced. The authors isolated CD4+ T cells after ten to eleven days of culture. Either the BNT162b2 or mRNA-1273 vaccine was given to participants in two doses. Data came from immunoSEQ multiplex PCR; TCRdb stores just in-frame clones and leaves some out. The sample shows about 20,000 clones, over 60% of them seen only once. Note on this clone: No antigen is known for it.

The CDR3 extends over 16 amino acids. The V end lost 2 bases, the J end lost 3 bases, and 16 bases lay between the germline ends. Germline CDR1 is SNHLY and CDR2 is FYNNEI. This clonotype was obtained from a human donor who received a COVID-19 vaccine. The chain carries TRBV2 and TRBJ1-2, with D possibly TRBD1 on 5 matching bases. Sequencing was performed on CD4+ T cells from PBMCs cultured with HCoV-NL63 spike peptides, taken after COVID-19 vaccination. The CDR3 protein is CASSEPNRIGDYGYTF. CDR3 nucleotide sequence: TGTGCCAGCAGTGAACCAAACAGGATAGGGGACTATGGCTACACCTTC.